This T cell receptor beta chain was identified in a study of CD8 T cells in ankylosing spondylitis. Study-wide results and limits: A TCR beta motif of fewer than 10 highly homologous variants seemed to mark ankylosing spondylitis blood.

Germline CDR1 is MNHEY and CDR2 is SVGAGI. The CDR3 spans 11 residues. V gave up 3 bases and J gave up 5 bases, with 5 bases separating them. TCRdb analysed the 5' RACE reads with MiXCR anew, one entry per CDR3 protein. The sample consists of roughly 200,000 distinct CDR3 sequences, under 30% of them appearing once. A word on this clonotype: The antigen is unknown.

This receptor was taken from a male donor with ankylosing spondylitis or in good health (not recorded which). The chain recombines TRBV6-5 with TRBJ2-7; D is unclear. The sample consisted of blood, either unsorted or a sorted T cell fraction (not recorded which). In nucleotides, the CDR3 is TGTGCCAGCAGTTATCTTAACGAGCAGTACTTC. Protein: CASSYLNEQYF.